One and the same sample provided the 6 T cell receptor beta chains below, sequenced in a study of blood T cells in healthy people across ages. Primed by a sample-barcoded 5' primer and a J-beta primer mix, a second PCR proceeded for 7 to 11 cycles. TCRdb redid the calling of the 5' RACE reads with MiXCR, one entry per CDR3 protein. The repertoire holds about 1.4 million distinct CDR3 sequences, with 45% to 70% as singletons. Material: blood. Source of these receptors: a man younger than 35 in good health.

The chain couples TRBV14 to TRBJ2-1; 8 bases fit TRBD2. Trimming at V came to 0 bases and at J to 2 bases, leaving 3 bases not matched to a gene. The CDR3 runs 16 residues. Germline-derived CDR1 and CDR2 are SGHDN and FVKESK. The CDR3 DNA is TGTGCCAGCAGCCAAGAGGATAGCGGGACCTACAATGAGCAGTTCTTC. As protein: CASSQEDSGTYNEQFF. Using reference TRBV14 and TRBJ2-1 for the parts outside the CDR3, the full variable domain is EAGVTQFPSHSVIEKGQTVTLRCDPISGHDNLYWYRRVMGKEIKFLLHFVKESKQDESGMPNNRFLAERTGGTYSTLKVQPAELEDSGVYFCASSQEDSGTYNEQFFGPGTRLTVL.

The chain couples TRBV11-2 to TRBJ2-4, with D perhaps TRBD1 (5 bases). V lost 1 base, J lost 14 bases, and 9 bases lay in between. CDR1 is SGHAT, CDR2 FQNNGV, per germline. This CDR3 is 11 amino acids long. In nucleotides, the CDR3 is TGTGCCAGCAGCTTAGGGACAAACAAGTACTTC. It translates to CASSLGTNKYF.

The CDR3 DNA reads TGTGCCAGCAGCCCACAGGGTAGCCCTGGCATTCAGTACTTC. Translating gives CASSPQGSPGIQYF. The rearrangement uses TRBV7-9 and TRBJ2-4, with D perhaps TRBD1 (6 bases). This CDR3 contains 14 residues. Germline V gene lookup returns CDR1 SEHNR and CDR2 FQNEAQ (reference sequence). Trimming shortened V by 5 bases and J by 9 bases, and 17 bases separated the two germline ends.

V gene TRBV5-1 combines with J gene TRBJ1-2; tentatively, D is TRBD1 (5 bases). The germline CDR1 and CDR2 sequences are SGHRS and YFSETQ. Between the trimmed V and J ends, which lost 4 bases and 3 bases, there was a span of 16 bases. The CDR3 sequence is 15 residues long. CDR3 DNA sequence: TGCGCCAGCAGCGGGGAAGGGACGGAGGACTATGGCTACACCTTC. This encodes CASSGEGTEDYGYTF.

In this sample, this clonotype turned up many times. This sequence joins TRBV12-3 or TRBV12-4 and TRBJ2-3; D possibly uses TRBD1 or TRBD2 (5 bases each). The CDR3 has 16 amino acids. Trimming cost V 6 bases and J 6 bases, with 22 bases left between them. The CDR3: CASSPPGTGSSDTQYF. For the CDR3, the DNA is TGTGCCAGCAGCCCGCCCGGGACGGGAAGCTCGGATACGCAGTATTTT.

The V gene is TRBV3-1, the J gene TRBJ2-7; D possibly corresponds to TRBD2 (5 bases). The CDR3 spans 12 residues. From germline, CDR1 is LGHDT and CDR2 YNNKEL (reference sequence). V gave up 2 bases and J gave up 7 bases, with 9 bases separating them. For the CDR3, the DNA is TGTGCCAGCAGCCAACGAGGGATTGAGCAGTACTTC. It translates to CASSQRGIEQYF.